Listed here is a single T cell receptor beta chain. The data derive from a study of blood T cell repertoires in COVID-19. Background on the study: Whether acute or convalescent, the COVID-19 samples came from the United States, Italy and Spain.

The table came from immunoSEQ multiplex PCR; TCRdb's copy has only in-frame clones and leaves some out. In the table there are 180,000 or so clones, approximately 80% of which are singletons. Material: PBMCs or T cells enriched from blood (not recorded which). This receptor was identified in a man aged 45-65 years who had recovered from COVID-19.

The CDR3 is CASLQGASSYEQYF. CDR3 in DNA: TGTGCCAGCCTACAAGGGGCAAGCTCCTACGAGCAGTACTTC. The chain uses TRBV11-2 and TRBJ2-7; a weak D match, TRBD1 (5 bases). V was clipped by 8 bases and J by 0 bases, with 14 bases between them. The CDR3 contains 14 residues. Germline CDR1 is SGHAT and CDR2 is FQNNGV.